What follows describes a single T cell receptor beta chain. This CDR3 is built from 11 residues. The V and J ends lost 8 bases and 4 bases respectively, with 8 bases between them. CDR1 and CDR2 (germline): LGHDT, YNNKEL (reference sequence). Produced via immunoSEQ multiplex PCR; TCRdb's table is partial and in-frame only. The sample consists of about 160,000 clones, 79% of them appearing once. The entry originates in a study of blood T cell repertoires in COVID-19. The receptor was derived from a woman aged 55 to 70 with COVID-19, enrolled during active disease. This chain joins TRBV3-1 (or the pseudogene TRBV3-2) and TRBJ2-5; no firm D call. Sequenced material: peripheral blood. In DNA form, the CDR3 reads TGTGCCAGCGGGCCGCTAGAGACCCAGTACTTC. Residues: CASGPLETQYF.